Presented here are 23 T cell receptor beta chains from one specimen sequenced in a study of blood T cell repertoires in COVID-19. Measured with immunoSEQ multiplex PCR; TCRdb has only the in-frame clones, and not every one. Of about 310,000 clones in the sample, roughly 87% were seen once. Material for sequencing was peripheral blood. The receptors were sampled from a man aged 18 to 35 with active or convalescent COVID-19.

V is TRBV14 and J is TRBJ2-7; 8 bases align to TRBD1. The CDR3 is 16 residues long. Per germline, CDR1 SGHDN and CDR2 FVKESK. The V segment lost 1 base and the J segment 3 bases; nucleotides outside the gene matches: 8. DNA of the CDR3: TGTGCCAGCAGCCAAGCACAGGGGGTGTTTGTCTACGAGCAGTACTTC. Translating it yields CASSQAQGVFVYEQYF. Looking up the rest from reference TRBV14 and TRBJ2-7 gives the full variable domain: EAGVTQFPSHSVIEKGQTVTLRCDPISGHDNLYWYRRVMGKEIKFLLHFVKESKQDESGMPNNRFLAERTGGTYSTLKVQPAELEDSGVYFCASSQAQGVFVYEQYFGPGTRLTVT.

This chain joins TRBV19 and TRBJ2-7; tentative D call: TRBD2 (6 bases). CDR3 length equals 14 residues. V lost 6 bases and J 1 base, leaving 13 bases between the germline ends. Germline loops: CDR1 LNHDA, CDR2 SQIVND (reference sequence). Here the CDR3 DNA reads TGTGCCAGTAGGGCTAGCGCGGCATCCTACGAGCAGTACTTC. This codes for CASRASAASYEQYF. Drawing the rest from reference TRBV19 and TRBJ2-7, the complete variable domain is DGGITQSPKYLFRKEGQNVTLSCEQNLNHDAMYWYRQDPGQGLRLIYYSQIVNDFQKGDIAEGYSVSREKKESFPLTVTSAQKNPTAFYLCASRASAASYEQYFGPGTRLTVT.

This sequence joins TRBV15 and TRBJ2-4, with D tentatively TRBD1 (6 bases). Trimming left V 0 bases short and J 9 bases short, with 21 bases between. Per germline, CDR1 LNHNV and CDR2 YYDKDF (reference sequence). The CDR3 length is 17 residues. For the CDR3, the DNA is TGTGCCACCAGCAGAGAGCGGTCGACAGGCCACGGGGTCATTCAGTACTTC. Translation: CATSRERSTGHGVIQYF.

The CDR3, as DNA: TGTGCCAGCAGCCCCGGGAGAGGAAACACCATATATTTT. Translating gives CASSPGRGNTIYF. The rearrangement joins TRBV7-2 to TRBJ1-3; unclear D gene. Deletions cut 5 bases from V and 4 bases from J, with 9 bases between. Looked up from germline, CDR1 is SGHTA and CDR2 is FQGNSA. The CDR3 has 13 amino acids.

This rearrangement joins TRBV10-1 to TRBJ2-1; weak D call: TRBD2 (6 bases). Germline V gene data show CDR1 as WNHNN and CDR2 as SYGVQD (reference sequence). V lost 6 bases, J lost 2 bases, and 11 bases lay in between. CDR3 length equals 14 residues. The CDR3, as DNA: TGCGCCAGCAGCGGAGGGGCTACCTACAATGAGCAGTTCTTC. As protein: CASSGGATYNEQFF.

The chain joins TRBV15 to TRBJ2-2, with 7 bases that match TRBD2. The CDR3 covers 17 residues. The junction had 7 bases not matched to a gene; V was cut back by 3 bases and J by 0 bases. Germline V gives CDR1 LNHNV, CDR2 YYDKDF (reference sequence). The CDR3 DNA is TGTGCCACCAGCAGCGGAAGCGGGACCGCGAACACCGGGGAGCTGTTTTTT. Its protein is CATSSGSGTANTGELFF.

The chain is built from TRBV7-8 and TRBJ1-5, with a weak D call TRBD1 (6 bases). V lost 2 bases and J 2 bases, leaving 10 bases between the germline ends. Germline V gene sequence: CDR1 SGHVS, CDR2 FQNEAQ. The CDR3 length is 15 residues. The CDR3 spells CASSLRGGGNQPQHF. The CDR3, as DNA: TGTGCCAGCAGCTTAAGAGGGGGAGGCAATCAGCCCCAGCATTTT.

J is TRBJ2-2 and V is TRBV6-4; 7 positions agree with TRBD1. The CDR3 extends over 14 amino acids. Germline values: CDR1 MRHNA, CDR2 SNTAGT. With V trimmed by 4 bases and J by 6 bases, 5 bases remained unmatched. The CDR3 loop reads CASSVYRGSGELFF. The CDR3 DNA follows: TGTGCCAGCAGTGTATACAGGGGTTCCGGGGAGCTGTTTTTT.

This chain uses TRBV9 with TRBJ2-5, with 12 bases that match TRBD2. CDR3 length equals 15 residues. The germline V gene has CDR1 SGDLS and CDR2 YYNGEE. Unmatched junction bases numbered 7, after V lost 3 bases and J lost 7 bases. Written as DNA, the CDR3 is TGTGCCAGCAGCGACACTAGCGGGGGGCAGGGGACCCAGTACTTC. The encoded protein is CASSDTSGGQGTQYF.

The rearrangement joins TRBV27 to TRBJ2-1, with 9 nucleotides matching TRBD2. V lost 2 bases, J lost 7 bases, and 12 bases stayed unmatched. This CDR3 has 17 residues. Germline CDR1 is MNHEY and CDR2 is SMNVEV (reference sequence). The CDR3: CASSLGSGGRRINEQFF. The CDR3, as DNA: TGTGCCAGCAGTTTAGGTAGCGGGGGTCGCCGGATAAATGAGCAGTTCTTC.

In the case of this clone: The sample holds other DNA sequences that translate to the same CDR3. This rearrangement joins TRBV12-3 or TRBV12-4 to TRBJ1-2; TRBD1 agrees at 8 bases. V trimming: 5 bases; J trimming: 4 bases; junction bases outside the gene matches: 3. The CDR3 is made up of 13 amino acids. The CDR3 region is CASSRTGPYGYTF. The CDR3 nucleotides are TGTGCCAGCAGTCGGACAGGGCCCTATGGCTACACCTTC.

The J gene is TRBJ1-5, the V gene TRBV4-1; 7 bases are a match to TRBD1. In germline, CDR1 is MGHRA, CDR2 YSYEKL. The junction had 8 bases not matched to a gene; V was cut back by 2 bases and J by 7 bases. The CDR3 has 15 amino acids. This chain's CDR3 is CASSQSDRVGQPQHF. CDR3 in DNA: TGCGCCAGCAGCCAATCCGACAGGGTAGGGCAGCCCCAGCATTTT.

The chain joins TRBV28 to TRBJ1-2; D not certain. Trimming removed 4 bases at V and 2 bases at J, with 14 bases between. Looked up from germline, CDR1 is MDHEN and CDR2 is SYDVKM. The CDR3 covers 15 residues. CDR3 sequence: CASSSPGSGNYGYTF. The CDR3 DNA reads TGTGCCAGCAGTTCTCCCGGGTCCGGGAACTATGGCTACACCTTC.

The chain employs TRBV7-8 and TRBJ2-5, with D possibly being TRBD1 (5 bases). This CDR3 comprises 11 residues. V was cut by 2 bases and J by 9 bases, with 7 bases left in between. The germline V gene has CDR1 SGHVS and CDR2 FQNEAQ. CDR3 amino acids: CASSLLGAQYF. CDR3 bases: TGTGCCAGCAGCTTATTAGGGGCCCAGTACTTC.

The chain couples TRBV7-9 to TRBJ1-3; TRBD1 matches 7 bases. The CDR3 sequence is 15 residues long. V was clipped by 5 bases and J by 0 bases; unmatched bases: 4. CDR1 is SEHNR and CDR2 is FQNEAQ in the germline V gene (reference sequence). This CDR3 reads CASSLGQRSGNTIYF. The DNA of the CDR3 is TGTGCCAGCAGCCTGGGACAGCGCTCTGGAAACACCATATATTTT.

This chain links TRBV4-1 with TRBJ1-6; 8 bases are a match to TRBD1. The germline V gene encodes CDR1 MGHRA and CDR2 YSYEKL. The CDR3 is 15 amino acids. V shed 1 base, J shed 8 bases, and the junction held 4 bases outside the gene matches. The CDR3 protein is CASSQAPGGHSPLHF. CDR3 DNA: TGCGCCAGCAGCCAAGCCCCAGGGGGCCATTCACCCCTCCACTTT.

The chain employs TRBV2 and TRBJ2-7; TRBD1 agrees at 7 bases. The CDR3 contains 14 residues. Per the germline V gene, CDR1 is SNHLY and CDR2 is FYNNEI. V lost 9 bases to trimming and J lost 2 bases; unmatched junction nucleotides: 10. The chain's CDR3 is CASGYRDRTYEQYF. In DNA, the CDR3 is TGTGCCAGTGGTTACCGGGACAGAACCTACGAGCAGTACTTC. The full variable domain, with the rest looked up from reference TRBV2 and TRBJ2-7, is EPEVTQTPSHQVTQMGQEVILRCVPISNHLYFYWYRQILGQKVEFLVSFYNNEISEKSEIFDDQFSVERPDGSNFTLKIRSTKLEDSAMYFCASGYRDRTYEQYFGPGTRLTVT.

The chain links TRBV6-1 to TRBJ1-5; no firm D call. CDR3 length equals 15 residues. Germline values: CDR1 MNHNS, CDR2 SASEGT. Trimming stripped 0 bases from V and 8 bases from J, with 14 bases between. The CDR3 coding sequence is TGTGCCAGCAGTGAAGCTCGGCGGGGTTCGGAGCCCCAGCATTTT. Protein: CASSEARRGSEPQHF.

This chain links TRBV28 with TRBJ1-1; the D gene is possibly TRBD1 (5 bases). V shed 6 bases and J shed 5 bases, with 22 bases lying between them. From germline, CDR1 is MDHEN and CDR2 SYDVKM. This CDR3 is built from 16 residues. The CDR3 nucleotides read TGTGCCAGCAGCCGAATCTCTCCAGGGCAAAGGACTGAAGCTTTCTTT. Protein: CASSRISPGQRTEAFF.

The chain uses TRBV19 and TRBJ2-3; perhaps TRBD2 as D (6 bases). This CDR3 is 14 amino acids long. CDR1 is LNHDA, CDR2 SQIVND, per germline (reference sequence). Deletions cut 4 bases from V and 0 bases from J, with 8 bases between. The CDR3 nucleotides read TGTGCCAGTAGTACCAGCGGGAGCACAGATACGCAGTATTTT. It yields the protein CASSTSGSTDTQYF.

This clone was detected a few times. The chain couples TRBV7-9 to TRBJ1-2, with 11 bases lining up with TRBD1. CDR1 and CDR2 (germline): SEHNR, FQNEAQ (reference sequence). V lost 4 bases to trimming and J lost 6 bases; unmatched junction nucleotides: 10. This CDR3 has 16 residues. CDR3 residues: CASSSEDRGRGDGYTF. CDR3 DNA sequence: TGTGCCAGCAGCTCCGAGGACAGGGGGCGCGGGGATGGCTACACCTTC.

The chain carries TRBV4-1 and TRBJ1-2, with TRBD1 matching over 12 bases. Germline V CDR1 and CDR2: MGHRA, YSYEKL. J was trimmed by 6 bases and V by 8 bases; bases with no gene match: 16. The CDR3 has 17 residues. The CDR3 reads CASRSPGQGASVNGYTF. The CDR3 DNA reads as TGCGCCAGCCGAAGCCCGGGACAGGGGGCATCTGTGAATGGCTACACCTTC.

This clone was seen only once. The chain recombines TRBV10-2 with TRBJ2-1, with 11 bases that match TRBD2. The CDR3 spans 15 residues. The germline CDR1 and CDR2 sequences are WSHSY and SAAADI. V lost 3 bases, J lost 6 bases, and 4 bases stayed unmatched. The CDR3 region has the DNA TGCGCCAGCAGTGATACCGGGACTAGCGGCAATGAGCAGTTCTTC. It codes for CASSDTGTSGNEQFF.